This T cell receptor beta chain emerged from a study of control samples from healthy donors and cancer patients. Assay: immunoSEQ multiplex PCR; the TCRdb copy retains only in-frame clones and omits some. This table holds 150,000 to 200,000 clones, around 90% found once. The CDR3 has 13 amino acids. V was cut by 4 bases and J by 1 base, with 6 bases left in between. CDR1 SGHRS and CDR2 YFSETQ come from the germline V gene. This sequence was found in a woman aged 30 to 39 in good health. The chain is built from TRBV5-1 and TRBJ1-5; possible D gene TRBD1, 6 bases. Sequencing input: blood. The CDR3 DNA reads as TGCGCCAGCAGCCAGGGGAGCAATCAGCCCCAGCATTTT. Its protein is CASSQGSNQPQHF.